In its sample, the clone carrying this TCR beta chain was seen a few times. The antigen remains undetermined. This sample's TCRbeta library carried unique molecular identifier barcodes. Using its own MiXCR run on the PCR reads, TCRdb lists one record per CDR3 protein. The sample has roughly 790,000 distinct CDR3 sequences, less than 20% seen once; the top ten hold roughly 4.8%. The data stem from a study of T-cell reconstitution after alpha-beta-depleted transplantation in children. Points from the study as a whole: Newly made T cells mostly supplied T-cell counts and diversity one year after transplant. Several hundred rapidly expanded clones from non-depleted graft cells reportedly supplied alpha-beta T cells about two months post-transplant.

Germline CDR1 MGHRA, CDR2 YSYEKL. The CDR3 has 15 amino acids. V lost 2 bases and J lost 6; bases outside the gene matches: 4. The sample here was PBMCs, mostly from graft donor cells, taken 360 days after TCRalphabeta/CD19-depleted stem cell transplant. This receptor was identified in a male patient aged 10 to 17 who had a stem cell transplant for acute lymphoblastic leukemia, so the T cells may come from the graft donor. The chain employs TRBV4-1 and TRBJ2-1; 10 nucleotides match TRBD2. The CDR3 DNA reads as TGCGCCAGCAGCCAATGGCCTAGCGGGAGCAATGAGCAGTTCTTC. It translates to CASSQWPSGSNEQFF.